This TCR beta chain originates from a study of cytomegalovirus exposure and HLA in healthy donors. PCR employed 60 Vbeta and 13 Jbeta primers. Produced via immunoSEQ multiplex PCR; TCRdb's table is partial and in-frame only. The sample shows more than 80,000 clones, around 79% of them seen only once. The V gene lost 5 bases and the J gene lost 7 bases, with 12 bases spanning the gap. Germline assignment: CDR1 SGHVS and CDR2 FQNEAQ. The CDR3 loop spans 14 amino acids. Study-level findings and limits: Associated with cytomegalovirus, according to the listing, were fewer than 200 TCR beta chains.

For this clone: What it binds is unknown.

The TCR originated in a man in his fifties or sixties in good health and CMV-seronegative. The chain joins TRBV7-8 to TRBJ1-6; D is possibly TRBD1 (5 bases). Input material: PBMCs. The CDR3 sequence: CASSRGGINSPLHF. The DNA for the CDR3 is TGTGCCAGCAGCCGCGGGGGGATAAATTCACCCCTCCACTTT.